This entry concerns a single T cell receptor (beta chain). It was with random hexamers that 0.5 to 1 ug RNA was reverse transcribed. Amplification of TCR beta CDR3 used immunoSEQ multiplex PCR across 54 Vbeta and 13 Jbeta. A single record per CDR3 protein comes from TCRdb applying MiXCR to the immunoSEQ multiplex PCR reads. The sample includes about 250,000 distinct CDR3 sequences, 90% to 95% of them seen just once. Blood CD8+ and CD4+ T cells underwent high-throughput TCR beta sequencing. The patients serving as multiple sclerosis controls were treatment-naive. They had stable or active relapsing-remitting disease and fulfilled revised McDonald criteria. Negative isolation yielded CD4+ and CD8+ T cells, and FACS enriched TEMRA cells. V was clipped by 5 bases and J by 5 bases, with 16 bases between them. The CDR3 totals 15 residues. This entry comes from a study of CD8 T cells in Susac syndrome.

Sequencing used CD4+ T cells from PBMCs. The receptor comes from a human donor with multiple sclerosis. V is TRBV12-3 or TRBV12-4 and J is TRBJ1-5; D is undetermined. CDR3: CASSPSRRRDQPQHF. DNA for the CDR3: TGTGCCAGCAGTCCAAGTCGCAGGAGGGATCAGCCCCAGCATTTT.